The 9 T cell receptor beta chains presented below share a single source sample, sequenced in a study of blood T cell repertoires in COVID-19. Produced via immunoSEQ multiplex PCR; TCRdb's table is partial and in-frame only. Of roughly 170,000 clones in the sample, more than 75% were seen once. The specimen was peripheral blood. The receptors originated from a woman aged 18-30 years who had recovered from COVID-19.

V is TRBV11-2 and J is TRBJ2-7, with 8 bases matching TRBD2. The CDR3 is 16 amino acids. Trimming removed 2 bases from V and 0 bases from J; junction bases left unmatched: 6. In germline, CDR1 is SGHAT, CDR2 FQNNGV. CDR3 sequence reads: CASSLHLAGGSYEQYF. The CDR3, as DNA: TGTGCCAGCAGCTTACATTTGGCGGGGGGCTCCTACGAGCAGTACTTC.

The CDR3 region has the DNA TGTGCCAGCAGTCCTCGCAGCGGGGAGCTCAATGAGCAGTTCTTC. This translates into CASSPRSGELNEQFF. The chain links TRBV6-6 to TRBJ2-1, with TRBD2 identical over 7 bases. Germline V gene sequence: CDR1 MNHNY, CDR2 SVGAGI (reference sequence). The CDR3 sequence is 15 residues long. V shed 5 bases, J shed 6 bases, and the junction held 10 bases outside the gene matches.

This clone was counted between two and nine times. J is TRBJ2-3 and V is TRBV15, with 13 bases that match TRBD2. The CDR3 has 15 residues. The junction had 3 bases not matched to a gene; V was cut back by 5 bases and J by 4 bases. CDR1 and CDR2 from the germline V gene are LNHNV and YYDKDF (reference sequence). The CDR3 DNA reads TGTGCCACCAGCTATACTAGCGGGGGGGCAGATACGCAGTATTTT. Translating it yields CATSYTSGGADTQYF. The full variable domain, its missing parts supplied by reference TRBV15 and TRBJ2-3, is DAMVIQNPRYQVTQFGKPVTLSCSQTLNHNVMYWYQQKSSQAPKLLFHYYDKDFNNEADTPDNFQSRRPNTSFCFLDIRSPGLGDTAMYLCATSYTSGGADTQYFGPGTRLTVL.

The genes are TRBV6-2 or TRBV6-3 and TRBJ2-1, with TRBD2 identical over 12 bases. Germline trimming cut 4 bases from V and 7 bases from J; bases unmatched to any gene: 5. The germline V gene encodes CDR1 MNHEY and CDR2 SVGEGT. The CDR3 has 15 amino acids. The CDR3 DNA is TGTGCCAGCAGTTTCCTAGCGGGAGGGGCTAATGAGCAGTTCTTC. It is translated as CASSFLAGGANEQFF.

CDR3 in amino acids: CASSPRPPGLHQETQYF. CDR3 in DNA: TGCGCCAGCAGCCCAAGGCCCCCGGGACTCCACCAAGAGACCCAGTACTTC. The chain is built from TRBV4-1 and TRBJ2-5, with a tentative D call TRBD2 (6 bases). This CDR3 has 17 amino acids. CDR1 and CDR2 (germline): MGHRA, YSYEKL. The germline V and J ends were trimmed by 4 bases and 0 bases, with 18 bases remaining between them.

J is TRBJ2-3 and V is TRBV4-1; TRBD2 agrees at 9 bases. Unmatched junction bases numbered 2, after V lost 1 base and J lost 6 bases. This CDR3 comprises 14 residues. Germline-derived CDR1 and CDR2 are MGHRA and YSYEKL. The CDR3 DNA follows: TGCGCCAGCAGCCAAGTTAGCGGGAGCGATACGCAGTATTTT. The encoded protein is CASSQVSGSDTQYF.

V gene TRBV9 combines with J gene TRBJ1-6; D is unclear. The CDR3 runs 16 residues. Germline lookup yields CDR1 SGDLS and CDR2 YYNGEE. V was trimmed by 0 bases and J by 6 bases, leaving 13 bases between them. In DNA form, the CDR3 reads TGTGCCAGCAGCGTAGCCCCGGGGAGGGTTAATTCACCCCTCCACTTT. Translating it yields CASSVAPGRVNSPLHF. The whole variable domain, filled in from reference TRBV9 and TRBJ1-6, reads DSGVTQTPKHLITATGQRVTLRCSPRSGDLSVYWYQQSLDQGLQFLIQYYNGEERAKGNILERFSAQQFPDLHSELNLSSLELGDSALYFCASSVAPGRVNSPLHFGNGTRLTVT.

The chain combines TRBV29-1 with TRBJ2-5; the match to TRBD1 covers 7 bases. Germline values: CDR1 SQVTM, CDR2 ANQGSEA. The CDR3 length is 15 residues. The J segment lost 4 bases and the V segment lost 1 base, leaving 9 bases of the junction unmatched. The CDR3 DNA reads TGCAGCGTTGAAGGAGGGGGCAGACTTTCAGAGACCCAGTACTTC. This translates into CSVEGGGRLSETQYF. Filled out from reference TRBV29-1 and TRBJ2-5, the complete variable domain reads SAVISQKPSRDICQRGTSLTIQCQVDSQVTMMFWYRQQPGQSLTLIATANQGSEATYESGFVIDKFPISRPNLTFSTLTVSNMSPEDSSIYLCSVEGGGRLSETQYFGPGTRLLVL.

The J gene is TRBJ2-1, the V gene TRBV6-2 or TRBV6-3; 10 nucleotides align to TRBD2. The CDR3 sequence is 16 residues long. Looked up from germline, CDR1 is MNHEY and CDR2 is SVGEGT. V shed 4 bases and J 0 bases; nucleotides not matched to a gene: 3. The DNA of the CDR3 is TGTGCCAGCAGTTCCTCTAGCGGGAGCTCCTACAATGAGCAGTTCTTC. It yields the protein CASSSSSGSSYNEQFF.